These 28 T cell receptor beta chains share one sample of origin, sequenced in a study of breast tumors, draining lymph nodes, adjacent tissues. Axillary draining lymph nodes of breast cancer patients supplied the node samples. TCRdb independently ran MiXCR on the multiplex PCR reads; one entry per CDR3 protein. This sample has approximately 140,000 distinct CDR3 sequences, with approximately 32% found just once. The sample consisted of axillary lymph node tissue. The origin of the receptors is a female donor with breast cancer. Some clones in this sample may be carry-over from other donors' samples.

This clonotype was recorded at least ten times. The gene calls are TRBV30 and TRBJ1-3; D gene unclear. V lost 3 bases, J lost 0 bases, and 9 bases lay in between. CDR3 length: 14 amino acids. Looked up from germline, CDR1 is GTSNPN and CDR2 is SVGIG (reference sequence). CDR3 nucleotide sequence: TGTGCCTGGAGCGACGCCCGCTCTGGAAACACCATATATTTT. Protein: CAWSDARSGNTIYF.

This sequence joins TRBV29-1 and TRBJ2-7; either TRBD1 or TRBD2 may fit D (6 bases each). Germline lookup yields CDR1 SQVTM and CDR2 ANQGSEA. The CDR3 is 15 amino acids. Trimming removed 1 base from V and 4 bases from J, with 17 bases in between. CDR3 nucleotide sequence: TGCAGCGTTGAAGCGGGGGACACCGCCTCTTACGAGCAGTACGTC. Translating it yields CSVEAGDTASYEQYV.

This clonotype was observed a handful of times. The chain carries TRBV7-2 and TRBJ1-1; possibly TRBD1 for D (6 bases). The CDR3 has 16 amino acids. The V gene's germline CDR1 is SGHTA and CDR2 FQGNSA. Trimming cost V 2 bases and J 5 bases, with 18 bases left between them. CDR3 DNA: TGTGCCAGCAGCTTACTCACGACAGGAGTAAAAACTGAAGCTTTCTTT. Amino acid sequence: CASSLLTTGVKTEAFF.

This clonotype was counted at least ten times. The chain combines TRBV28 with TRBJ1-6, with D perhaps TRBD1 (5 bases). Trimming stripped 3 bases from V and 10 bases from J, with 19 bases between. Germline V gene lookup returns CDR1 MDHEN and CDR2 SYDVKM. The CDR3 contains 16 residues. Written as DNA, the CDR3 is TGTGCCAGCAGTTTTAGGTCCCGAACCCAGGGATCACCCCTCCACTTT. It is translated as CASSFRSRTQGSPLHF. Based on the CDR3 plus reference TRBV28 and TRBJ1-6, the full variable domain is DVKVTQSSRYLVKRTGEKVFLECVQDMDHENMFWYRQDPGLGLRLIYFSYDVKMKEKGDIPEGYSVSREKKERFSLILESASTNQTSMYLCASSFRSRTQGSPLHFGNGTRLTVT.

As to this clonotype: This may arise from a read error, as a much more abundant clone is one base away. The chain is built from TRBV20-1 and TRBJ2-2; D unresolved. The CDR3 runs 14 residues. Germline CDR1 DFQATT, CDR2 SNEGSKA (reference sequence). Trimming shortened V by 6 bases and J by 4 bases, and 15 bases separated the two germline ends. DNA for the CDR3: TGCAGTGCAGCCCGGAAGGCCTCCACCGGGGAGCTGTTTTTT. Translation gives CSAARKASTGELFF.

This clonotype was counted ten times or more. The chain couples TRBV18 to TRBJ2-1; a possible D gene is TRBD2 (6 bases). The CDR3 has 15 amino acids. Germline loops: CDR1 KGHSH, CDR2 LQKENI. The V and J ends lost 3 bases and 3 bases respectively, with 12 bases between them. In DNA form, the CDR3 reads TGTGCCAGCTCACCGAGGGCGGGAAACTACAATGAGCAGTTCTTC. Translated, it gives CASSPRAGNYNEQFF.

This clonotype was counted many times. V gene TRBV24-1 combines with J gene TRBJ2-5; no clear D gene. Germline CDR1 is KGHDR and CDR2 is SFDVKD. The CDR3 has 14 amino acids. V dropped 4 bases and J dropped 2 bases, with 10 bases sitting between them. DNA for the CDR3: TGTGCCACCAGTGACACTCTAGATCAAGAGACCCAGTACTTC. It encodes CATSDTLDQETQYF.

This clonotype was observed at least ten times. The J gene is TRBJ2-5, the V gene TRBV20-1; perhaps D is TRBD1 or TRBD2 (6 bases each). CDR1 and CDR2 from the germline V gene are DFQATT and SNEGSKA (reference sequence). The CDR3 has 12 residues. The V gene lost 6 bases and the J gene lost 5 bases, with 13 bases spanning the gap. CDR3 protein: CSAPPGGETQYF. For the CDR3, the DNA is TGCAGTGCGCCCCCCGGGGGCGAGACCCAGTACTTC.

V and J are TRBV6-2 or TRBV6-3 and TRBJ2-3, with D possibly matching TRBD2 (6 bases). Germline CDR1 MNHEY, CDR2 SVGEGT. This CDR3 is built from 17 residues. V shed 3 bases and J shed 3 bases, with 19 bases lying between them. CDR3: CASSYRQGLIGTDTQYF. The DNA for the CDR3 is TGTGCCAGCAGTTATCGGCAAGGACTAATCGGGACAGATACGCAGTATTTT.

This clonotype was picked up one time. The chain links TRBV6-1 to TRBJ1-5, with 11 bases aligning to TRBD1. Germline CDR1 MNHNS, CDR2 SASEGT. The trim removed 7 bases at V and 11 bases at J, leaving 7 bases unmatched. This CDR3 is 13 amino acids long. The DNA of the CDR3 is TGTGCCAGCACCCGGACAGGGGGCTTAGCCCAGCATTTT. Encoded protein: CASTRTGGLAQHF.

Remarks on this clonotype: The junction departs from germline at one end; a sequencing error may be responsible. The chain employs TRBV5-4 and TRBJ2-2; 11 positions match TRBD2. From germline, CDR1 is SGHNT and CDR2 YYREEE (reference sequence). CDR3 length: 17 amino acids. The CDR3 sequence is CASSAPTGTSGTGELVF. CDR3 bases: TGTGCCAGCAGCGCTCCAACCGGGACTAGCGGTACCGGGGAGCTGGTTTTT.

The sample holds many counts of this clonotype. The rearrangement uses TRBV20-1 and TRBJ2-7; 8 bases align to TRBD2. The CDR3 runs 14 residues. Germline lookup yields CDR1 DFQATT and CDR2 SNEGSKA (reference sequence). V shed 5 bases and J 0 bases; nucleotides not matched to a gene: 6. CDR3 sequence: CSASTSGSSYEQYF. Here the CDR3 DNA reads TGCAGTGCTTCAACCAGCGGGAGCTCCTACGAGCAGTACTTC.

The V gene is TRBV29-1, the J gene TRBJ1-2, with D uncertain. Trimming shortened V by 0 bases and J by 8 bases, and 7 bases separated the two germline ends. Germline V gene sequence: CDR1 SQVTM, CDR2 ANQGSEA. The CDR3 totals 11 residues. CDR3 amino acids: CSVEEGFGYTF. DNA for the CDR3: TGCAGCGTTGAAGAGGGGTTCGGCTACACCTTC.

The sample holds many counts of this clonotype. The chain joins TRBV9 to TRBJ1-2, with no clear D. Germline V gives CDR1 SGDLS, CDR2 YYNGEE. The CDR3 loop spans 17 amino acids. V was trimmed by 0 bases and J by 0 bases, leaving 15 bases between them. As DNA, the CDR3 is TGTGCCAGCAGCGTAGGAGACTCCCCTATAGCTAACTATGGCTACACCTTC. It encodes CASSVGDSPIANYGYTF.

This clonotype was detected ten times or more. This chain links TRBV9 with TRBJ2-5, with TRBD1 matching over 7 bases. This CDR3 region has 15 residues. Germline loops: CDR1 SGDLS, CDR2 YYNGEE. Trimming cost V 4 bases and J 2 bases; bases outside gene matches: 8. The CDR3 DNA is TGTGCCAGCAGCATCTCACCGGGACAGCAAGAGACCCAGTACTTC. This sequence encodes CASSISPGQQETQYF.

The rearrangement links TRBV7-2 to TRBJ2-3, with D perhaps assigned TRBD1 or TRBD2 (5 bases each). CDR1 is SGHTA, CDR2 FQGNSA, per germline. The length of the CDR3 is 15 residues. V dropped 8 bases and J dropped 5 bases, with 20 bases sitting between them. The CDR3 sequence: CASARGPSGVDTQYF. The CDR3 bases are TGTGCCAGCGCCCGGGGACCCTCAGGCGTAGATACGCAGTATTTT.

This chain joins TRBV20-1 and TRBJ2-2, with a possible D match to TRBD2 (5 bases). V gave up 3 bases and J gave up 7 bases, with 15 bases separating them. The CDR3 runs to 14 residues. In germline, CDR1 is DFQATT, CDR2 SNEGSKA (reference sequence). This chain's CDR3 is CSASFGKKHGELFF. The CDR3 nucleotides are TGCAGTGCTAGTTTCGGGAAGAAACACGGGGAGCTGTTTTTT.

This clonotype was counted a few times. This chain links TRBV12-3 or TRBV12-4 with TRBJ1-1, with 7 bases that match TRBD1. Germline trimming cut 6 bases from V and 4 bases from J; bases unmatched to any gene: 5. The CDR3 contains 13 residues. The CDR3 is CASRKQGFTEAFF. CDR3 nucleotide sequence: TGTGCCAGCAGAAAACAGGGGTTCACTGAAGCTTTCTTT.

This clonotype was detected many times. V gene TRBV29-1 combines with J gene TRBJ1-2; D call uncertain. V lost 4 bases and J 0 bases, leaving 12 bases between the germline ends. CDR1 and CDR2 (germline): SQVTM, ANQGSEA. This CDR3 is 14 amino acids long. CDR3 nucleotide sequence: TGCAGCGTTGGGAAGACTGTCACTAACTATGGCTACACCTTC. This encodes CSVGKTVTNYGYTF.

V and J are TRBV12-3 or TRBV12-4 and TRBJ1-1, with D hard to call. Deletions cut 6 bases from V and 4 bases from J, with 12 bases between. The CDR3 runs 13 residues. The CDR3 loop reads CASRFSTGTEAFF. The CDR3 DNA follows: TGTGCCAGCAGGTTCTCCACGGGCACTGAAGCTTTCTTT.

A single count supports this clonotype. The chain recombines TRBV7-2 with TRBJ1-2, with D perhaps matching TRBD1 (6 bases). V shed 2 bases and J shed 5 bases, with 21 bases lying between them. This CDR3 contains 17 residues. Looked up from germline, CDR1 is SGHTA and CDR2 is FQGNSA. The CDR3 coding sequence is TGTGCCAGCAGCTTACTAGCGGGGGGCGTTGCTGGGTATGGCTACACCTTC. Translation: CASSLLAGGVAGYGYTF.

With respect to this clonotype: This may stem from a read error, because a much larger clone lies one nucleotide away. V gene TRBV18 combines with J gene TRBJ1-4; D gene uncertain. This CDR3 has 15 amino acids. Germline CDR1 is KGHSH and CDR2 is LQKENI. The CDR3 DNA is TGTTCCAGCTCACCGCAGAGGGCCTTAAATGAAAAACTGTTTTTT. As protein: CSSSPQRALNEKLFF. The whole variable domain, filled in from reference TRBV18 and TRBJ1-4, reads NAGVMQNPRHLVRRRGQEARLRCSPMKGHSHVYWYRQLPEEGLKFMVYLQKENIIDESGMPKERFSAEFPKEGPSILRIQQVVRGDSAAYFCSSSPQRALNEKLFFGSGTQLSVL.

The chain is built from TRBV6-5 and TRBJ1-4, with 7 bases matching TRBD1. Trimming at V came to 6 bases and at J to 7 bases, leaving 8 bases not matched to a gene. The CDR3 sequence is 14 residues long. The germline CDR1 and CDR2 sequences are MNHEY and SVGAGI. The CDR3: CASSPQGDGEKLFF. CDR3 bases: TGTGCCAGCAGCCCCCAGGGGGATGGTGAAAAACTGTTTTTT.

On this clonotype itself: Given a much more abundant clone one base away, this may be a read error. J is TRBJ2-5 and V is TRBV5-6; 13 bases map to TRBD2. Germline CDR1 SGHDT, CDR2 YYEEEE. V was pared by 6 bases and J by 2 bases, with 7 bases of the junction left unmatched. The CDR3 is 16 residues long. CDR3 in DNA: TGTGCCAGCAAGCATGTGGGACTAGCGGGGCAAGAGACCCAGTACTTC. It encodes CASKHVGLAGQETQYF.

This clonotype was detected only a few times. V usage is TRBV6-1 and J usage is TRBJ2-2; no firm D call. The CDR3 totals 16 residues. V dropped 0 bases and J dropped 6 bases, with 14 bases sitting between them. Germline V CDR1 and CDR2: MNHNS, SASEGT. CDR3 DNA: TGTGCCAGCAGTGAAGCCGGCAGGCAATGGGCCGGGGAGCTGTTTTTT. Amino acid sequence: CASSEAGRQWAGELFF.

This clonotype appeared many times. The rearrangement uses TRBV14 and TRBJ2-3, with unresolved D. Germline CDR1 and CDR2: SGHDN and FVKESK. The CDR3 covers 14 residues. V was trimmed by 3 bases and J by 1 base, leaving 8 bases between them. CDR3 region: CASSHTIRTDTQYF. The CDR3 DNA sequence: TGTGCCAGCAGCCACACTATACGCACAGATACGCAGTATTTT.

This clonotype has ten or more counts. The chain links TRBV6-5 to TRBJ2-6; TRBD1 might be the D (5 bases). The CDR3 runs 20 residues. From germline, CDR1 is MNHEY and CDR2 SVGAGI. Trimming removed 0 bases from V and 0 bases from J, with 18 bases in between. CDR3 residues: CASSYSHVPWGLSGANVLTF. In DNA, the CDR3 is TGTGCCAGCAGTTACTCTCATGTCCCCTGGGGCCTCTCTGGGGCCAACGTCCTGACTTTC.

This clonotype was detected ten times or more. A much larger clone lies one base from this, so it may be a read error. V is TRBV5-6 and J is TRBJ2-7, with D maybe TRBD1 (5 bases). CDR3 size: 13 residues. Trimming removed 3 bases from V and 2 bases from J, with 9 bases in between. Germline V gene lookup returns CDR1 SGHDT and CDR2 YYEEEE. The CDR3 sequence: CASSSQVTYEQYF. The CDR3, as DNA: TGTGCCAGCAGCTCACAGGTGACCTACGAGCAGTACTTC.